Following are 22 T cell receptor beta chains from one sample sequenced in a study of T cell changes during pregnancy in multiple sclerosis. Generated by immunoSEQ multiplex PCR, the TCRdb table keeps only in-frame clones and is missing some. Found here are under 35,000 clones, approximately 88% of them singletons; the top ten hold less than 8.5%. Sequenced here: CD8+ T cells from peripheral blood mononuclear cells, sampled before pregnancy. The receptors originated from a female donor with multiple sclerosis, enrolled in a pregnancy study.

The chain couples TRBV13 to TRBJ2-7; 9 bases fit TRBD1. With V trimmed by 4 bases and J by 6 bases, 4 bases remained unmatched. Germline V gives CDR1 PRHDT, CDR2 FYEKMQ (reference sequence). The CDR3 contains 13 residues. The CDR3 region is CASSWGQGPEQYF. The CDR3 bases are TGTGCCAGCAGCTGGGGACAGGGCCCCGAGCAGTACTTC.

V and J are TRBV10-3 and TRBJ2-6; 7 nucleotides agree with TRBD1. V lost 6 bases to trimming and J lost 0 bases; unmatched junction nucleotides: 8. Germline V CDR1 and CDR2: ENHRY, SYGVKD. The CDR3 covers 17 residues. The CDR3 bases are TGTGCCATCAGCCCGGGACAGCCGATCTCTGGGGCCAACGTCCTGACTTTC. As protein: CAISPGQPISGANVLTF.

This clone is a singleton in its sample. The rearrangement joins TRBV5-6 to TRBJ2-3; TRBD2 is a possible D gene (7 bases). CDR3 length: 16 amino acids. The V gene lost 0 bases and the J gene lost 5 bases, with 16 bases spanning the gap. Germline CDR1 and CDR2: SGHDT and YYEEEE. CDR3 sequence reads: CASSLAGWGGRDTQYF. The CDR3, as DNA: TGTGCCAGCAGCTTGGCCGGGTGGGGGGGCCGAGATACGCAGTATTTT. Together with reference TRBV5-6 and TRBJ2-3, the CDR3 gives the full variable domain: DAGVTQSPTHLIKTRGQQVTLRCSPKSGHDTVSWYQQALGQGPQFIFQYYEEEERQRGNFPDRFSGHQFPNYSSELNVNALLLGDSALYLCASSLAGWGGRDTQYFGPGTRLTVL.

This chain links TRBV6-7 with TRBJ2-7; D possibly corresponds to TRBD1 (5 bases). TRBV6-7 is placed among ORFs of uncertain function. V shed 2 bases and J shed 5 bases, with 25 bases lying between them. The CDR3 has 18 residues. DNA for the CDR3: TGTGCCAGCAGTTACCCCAAGTTGCCCCTCGGCAGGGAAGACGAGCAGTACTTC. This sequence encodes CASSYPKLPLGREDEQYF.

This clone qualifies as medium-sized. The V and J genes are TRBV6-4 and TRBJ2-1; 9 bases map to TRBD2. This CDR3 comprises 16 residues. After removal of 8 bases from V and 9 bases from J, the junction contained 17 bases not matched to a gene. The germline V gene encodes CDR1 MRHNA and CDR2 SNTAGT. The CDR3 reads CASEKGLGGGAGEQFF. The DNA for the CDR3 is TGTGCCAGCGAGAAGGGTCTTGGCGGGGGGGCAGGTGAGCAGTTCTTC.

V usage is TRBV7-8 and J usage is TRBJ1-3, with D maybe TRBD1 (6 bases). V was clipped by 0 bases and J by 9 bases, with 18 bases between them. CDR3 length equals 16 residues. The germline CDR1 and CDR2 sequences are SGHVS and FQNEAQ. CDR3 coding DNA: TGTGCCAGCAGCTTAGCGACCAGGGGTCCGTACGGCACCATATATTTT. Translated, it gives CASSLATRGPYGTIYF.

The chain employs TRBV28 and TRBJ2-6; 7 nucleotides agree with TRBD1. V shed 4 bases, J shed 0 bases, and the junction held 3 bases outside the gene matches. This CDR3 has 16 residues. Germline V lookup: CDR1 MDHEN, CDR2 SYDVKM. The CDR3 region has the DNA TGTGCCAGCAGTTCAGGGACAGTCTCTGGGGCCAACGTCCTGACTTTC. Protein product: CASSSGTVSGANVLTF.

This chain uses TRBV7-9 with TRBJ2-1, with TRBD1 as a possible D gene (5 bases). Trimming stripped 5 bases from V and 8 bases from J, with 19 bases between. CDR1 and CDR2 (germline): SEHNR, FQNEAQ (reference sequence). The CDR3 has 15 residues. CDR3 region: CASSIGATLGDEQFF. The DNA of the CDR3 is TGTGCCAGCAGCATAGGAGCGACCCTAGGGGATGAGCAGTTCTTC.

The CDR3 is CASSIVSHTEAFF. DNA for the CDR3: TGTGCCAGTAGTATAGTCAGTCACACTGAAGCTTTCTTT. The chain joins TRBV19 to TRBJ1-1, with unresolved D. The CDR3 loop spans 13 amino acids. With 1 base removed from V and 3 bases from J, the gap between germline ends came to 6 bases. Germline V gene sequence: CDR1 LNHDA, CDR2 SQIVND (reference sequence).

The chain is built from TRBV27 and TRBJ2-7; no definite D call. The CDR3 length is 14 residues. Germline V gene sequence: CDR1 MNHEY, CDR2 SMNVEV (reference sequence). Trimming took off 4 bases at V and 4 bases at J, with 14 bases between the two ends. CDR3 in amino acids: CASSSPTSEYEQYF. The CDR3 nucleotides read TGTGCCAGCAGTTCCCCCACGAGCGAATACGAGCAGTACTTC.

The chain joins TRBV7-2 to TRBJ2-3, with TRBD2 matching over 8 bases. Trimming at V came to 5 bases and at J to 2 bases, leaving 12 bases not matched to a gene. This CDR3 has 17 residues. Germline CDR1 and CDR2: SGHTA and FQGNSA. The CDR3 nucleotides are TGTGCCAGCAGCCCGGAATCGCGGGGGGCTTTCACAGATACGCAGTATTTT. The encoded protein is CASSPESRGAFTDTQYF.

The CDR3 loop is CASSLPGSEWRSYGYTF. The CDR3 DNA sequence: TGTGCCAGCAGCTTACCGGGGTCCGAGTGGAGGTCCTATGGCTACACCTTC. The chain carries TRBV13 and TRBJ1-2; D unresolved. There are 17 residues in the CDR3. In germline, CDR1 is PRHDT, CDR2 FYEKMQ (reference sequence). The V gene lost 2 bases and the J gene lost 4 bases, with 20 bases spanning the gap.

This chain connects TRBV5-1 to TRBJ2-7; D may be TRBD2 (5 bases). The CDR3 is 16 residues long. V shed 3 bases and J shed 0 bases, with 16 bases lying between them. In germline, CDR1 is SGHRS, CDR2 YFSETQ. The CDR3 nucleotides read TGCGCCAGCAGCTCGTTCAAATTCGGGGTCTCCTACGAGCAGTACTTC. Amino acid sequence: CASSSFKFGVSYEQYF.

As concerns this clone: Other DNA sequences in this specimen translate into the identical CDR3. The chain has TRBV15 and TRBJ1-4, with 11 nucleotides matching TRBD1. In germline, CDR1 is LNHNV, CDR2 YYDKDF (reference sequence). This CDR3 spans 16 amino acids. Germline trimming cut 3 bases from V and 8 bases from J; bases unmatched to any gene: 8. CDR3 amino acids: CATSRETGTGGEKLFF. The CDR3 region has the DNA TGTGCCACCAGCAGGGAGACCGGGACAGGGGGAGAAAAACTGTTTTTT.

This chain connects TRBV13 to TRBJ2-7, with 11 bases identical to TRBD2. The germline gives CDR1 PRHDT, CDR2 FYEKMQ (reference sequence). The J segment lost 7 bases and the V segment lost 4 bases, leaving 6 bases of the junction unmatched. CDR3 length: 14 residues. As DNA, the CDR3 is TGTGCCAGCAGCTCATCTAGCGGGGGGAGGGAGCAGTACTTC. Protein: CASSSSSGGREQYF. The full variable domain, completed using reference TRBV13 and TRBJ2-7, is AAGVIQSPRHLIKEKRETATLKCYPIPRHDTVYWYQQGPGQDPQFLISFYEKMQSDKGSIPDRFSAQQFSDYHSELNMSSLELGDSALYFCASSSSSGGREQYFGPGTRLTVT.

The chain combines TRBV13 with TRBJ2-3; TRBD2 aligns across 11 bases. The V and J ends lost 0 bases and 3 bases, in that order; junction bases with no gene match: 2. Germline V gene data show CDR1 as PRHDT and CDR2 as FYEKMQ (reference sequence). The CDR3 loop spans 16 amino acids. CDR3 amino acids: CASSLGLAGATDTQYF. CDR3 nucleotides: TGTGCCAGCAGCTTAGGACTAGCGGGGGCTACAGATACGCAGTATTTT.

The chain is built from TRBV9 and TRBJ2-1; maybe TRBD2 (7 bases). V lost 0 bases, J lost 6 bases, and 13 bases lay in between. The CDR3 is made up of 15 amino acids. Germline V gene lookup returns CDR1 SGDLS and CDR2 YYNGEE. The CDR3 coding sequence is TGTGCCAGCAGCGTAGCGCTCGGGGGGCCCAATGAGCAGTTCTTC. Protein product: CASSVALGGPNEQFF.

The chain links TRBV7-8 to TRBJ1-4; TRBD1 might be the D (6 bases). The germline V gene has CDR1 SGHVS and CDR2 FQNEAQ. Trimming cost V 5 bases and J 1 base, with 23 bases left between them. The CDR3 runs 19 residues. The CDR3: CASSLPVIGGVLTNEKLFF. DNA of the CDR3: TGTGCCAGCAGCCTCCCGGTTATAGGGGGTGTACTAACTAATGAAAAACTGTTTTTT.

CDR3 amino acids: CAISEGQYYNSPLHF. The CDR3 DNA follows: TGTGCCATCAGTGAGGGGCAGTATTATAATTCACCCCTCCACTTT. The V call is TRBV10-3, the J call TRBJ1-6, with unresolved D. The CDR3 is 15 amino acids. The V and J ends lost 2 bases and 4 bases respectively, with 9 bases between them. CDR1 ENHRY and CDR2 SYGVKD come from the germline V gene.

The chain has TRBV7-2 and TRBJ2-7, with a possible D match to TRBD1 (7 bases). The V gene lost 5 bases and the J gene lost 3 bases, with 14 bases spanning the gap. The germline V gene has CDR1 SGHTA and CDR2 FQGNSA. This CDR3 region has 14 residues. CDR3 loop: CASSPQGGFYEQYF. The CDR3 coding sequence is TGTGCCAGCAGCCCCCAGGGGGGCTTCTACGAGCAGTACTTC.

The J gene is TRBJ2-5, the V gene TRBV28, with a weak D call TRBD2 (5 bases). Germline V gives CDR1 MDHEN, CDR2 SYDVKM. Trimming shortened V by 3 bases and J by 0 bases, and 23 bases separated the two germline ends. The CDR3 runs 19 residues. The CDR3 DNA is TGTGCCAGCAGTTTTTCTCCACACACAAATGGCGGGTACCAAGAGACCCAGTACTTC. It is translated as CASSFSPHTNGGYQETQYF.

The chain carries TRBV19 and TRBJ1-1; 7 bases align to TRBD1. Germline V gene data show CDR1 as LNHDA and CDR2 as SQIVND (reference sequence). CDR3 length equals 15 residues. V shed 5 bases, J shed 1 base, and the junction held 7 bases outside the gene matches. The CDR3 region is CASSDRVWENTEAFF. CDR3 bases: TGTGCCAGTAGTGACAGGGTGTGGGAGAACACTGAAGCTTTCTTT. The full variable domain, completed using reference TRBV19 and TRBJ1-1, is DGGITQSPKYLFRKEGQNVTLSCEQNLNHDAMYWYRQDPGQGLRLIYYSQIVNDFQKGDIAEGYSVSREKKESFPLTVTSAQKNPTAFYLCASSDRVWENTEAFFGQGTRLTVV.